This T cell receptor beta chain appears in the sequencing data of a study of spatial heterogeneity in lung cancer. Every TCR cDNA molecule bore a unique molecular identifier. TCRdb itself ran the 5' RACE reads through MiXCR, one entry per CDR3 protein. This sample carries about 23,000 distinct CDR3 sequences, 3% to 3.5% of them seen once, and the ten largest clones take under 30%. The ends were cut back, 5 bases at V and 6 bases at J, with 14 bases in the middle. The CDR3 runs to 13 residues. From germline, CDR1 is SEHNR and CDR2 FQNEAQ (reference sequence). This clonotype qualifies as medium-sized (0.01 to 0.1%). As to time point: sample taken at primary tumor resection. In each case, whole RNA from tumor, nontumor lung or frozen PBMC was sequenced unsorted.

The sample consisted of PBMCs, taken at surgery. This TCR came from a female donor with early-stage non-small cell lung cancer. This rearrangement joins TRBV7-9 to TRBJ2-7, with D possibly TRBD2 on 6 matching bases. CDR3 region: CASSHPTSSEQYF. In nucleotides, the CDR3 is TGTGCCAGCAGCCACCCGACTAGTTCCGAGCAGTACTTC.